This T cell receptor (beta chain) was recovered during a study of shared clonotypes between healthy human individuals. TCRdb's copy holds only in-frame clones and misses some; the assay was immunoSEQ multiplex PCR. This sample carries over a million clones, around 97% of them seen once, and the ten largest clones take roughly 1.1%. The junction had 8 bases not matched to a gene; V was cut back by 2 bases and J by 8 bases. The CDR3 is 14 residues long. From germline, CDR1 is GTSNPN and CDR2 SVGIG (reference sequence). Findings of the study overall: Naive CD4 clonotypes overlapped across several donors at around 5%.

Concerning this clone: No antigen is known for it.

This TCR derives from a man aged 30-40 years in good health. This chain connects TRBV30 to TRBJ2-2; the match to TRBD2 covers 7 bases. Sequencing was done on a sample of naive CD4+ T cells sorted from blood. The sample's subset: CD45RA+ positively selected. In DNA form, the CDR3 reads TGTGCCTGGAGTCAAGGACTAGGGATGGGGGAGCTGTTTTTT. The encoded protein is CAWSQGLGMGELFF. Combining the CDR3 with reference TRBV30 and TRBJ2-2 gives the whole variable domain SQTIHQWPATLVQPVGSPLSLECTVEGTSNPNLYWYRQAAGRGLQLLFYSVGIGQISSEVPQNLSASRPQDRQFILSSKKLLLSDSGFYLCAWSQGLGMGELFFGEGSRLTVL.